The 27 T cell receptor beta chains given below trace back to one sample, sequenced in a study of Ad26.COV2.S vaccination and SARS-CoV-2 variants. The protocol was immunoSEQ multiplex PCR, while the TCRdb copy is restricted to in-frame clones and leaves out a portion. Of a few hundred thousand clones listed, around 82% are singletons. As for treatment: some 20 received Ad26.COV2.S at low or high dose, single or two shots; about 5 received placebo; per-sample allocation not given. The samples date from day 63 after the first vaccine or placebo injection. Material: peripheral blood, obtained in a trial of Ad26.COV2.S vaccine versus placebo. The receptors originated from a person between 18 and 60 years old who received the Ad26.COV2.S COVID-19 vaccine or a placebo.

The rearrangement links TRBV3-1 (or the pseudogene TRBV3-2) to TRBJ2-7; no definite D call. V lost 4 bases, J lost 5 bases, and 12 bases lay in between. Germline CDR1 and CDR2: LGHDT and YNNKEL (reference sequence). This CDR3 has 13 amino acids. The CDR3 loop reads CASSPPYSDEQYF. CDR3 DNA: TGTGCCAGCAGCCCCCCCTATTCCGACGAGCAGTACTTC.

The J gene is TRBJ2-3, the V gene TRBV7-2; 13 nucleotides agree with TRBD2. The ends lost 5 bases at V and 5 bases at J; junction bases unmatched: 7. Germline CDR1 reads SGHTA; CDR2 reads FQGNSA. This CDR3 region has 16 residues. For the CDR3, the DNA is TGTGCCAGCAGCGAAACTGGACTAGCGGGGGAAGATACGCAGTATTTT. Translated, it gives CASSETGLAGEDTQYF.

V is TRBV4-1 and J is TRBJ1-1, with 8 nucleotides matching TRBD1. Looked up from germline, CDR1 is MGHRA and CDR2 is YSYEKL. V shed 0 bases and J 4 bases; nucleotides not matched to a gene: 10. The CDR3 has 17 amino acids. The chain's CDR3 is CASSQESQGALATEAFF. Written as DNA, the CDR3 is TGCGCCAGCAGCCAAGAGAGTCAGGGGGCGCTTGCCACTGAAGCTTTCTTT.

The J gene is TRBJ1-1, the V gene TRBV5-1; TRBD1 matches at 7 bases. The germline V gene has CDR1 SGHRS and CDR2 YFSETQ. The CDR3 runs to 16 residues. J gave up 1 base and V 4 bases, and 10 bases lay outside the gene matches. CDR3 sequence reads: CASSLTTGIKNTEAFF. CDR3 bases: TGCGCCAGCAGCCTCACGACAGGGATAAAGAACACTGAAGCTTTCTTT. The complete variable domain, with remaining parts taken from reference TRBV5-1 and TRBJ1-1, reads KAGVTQTPRYLIKTRGQQVTLSCSPISGHRSVSWYQQTPGQGLQFLFEYFSETQRNKGNFPGRFSGRQFSNSRSEMNVSTLELGDSALYLCASSLTTGIKNTEAFFGQGTRLTVV.

J is TRBJ1-2 and V is TRBV6-5, with D maybe TRBD1 (6 bases). CDR1 is MNHEY and CDR2 is SVGAGI in the germline V gene. Trimming stripped 7 bases from V and 3 bases from J, with 12 bases between. The CDR3 spans 13 residues. The CDR3 DNA sequence: TGTGCCAGCACCGGGGGCAATGACTATGGCTACACCTTC. This gives the protein CASTGGNDYGYTF.

This chain connects TRBV6-1 to TRBJ1-2, with D tentatively TRBD1 (6 bases). Germline V gene sequence: CDR1 MNHNS, CDR2 SASEGT. The germline V and J ends were trimmed by 4 bases and 0 bases, with 15 bases remaining between them. The CDR3 has 16 amino acids. The CDR3 nucleotides are TGTGCCAGCAGTGGGGACATTCGGGAAGCTAACTATGGCTACACCTTC. Its protein product is CASSGDIREANYGYTF.

This chain connects TRBV7-9 to TRBJ1-1; 11 bases line up with TRBD1. V lost 5 bases and J lost 5; bases outside the gene matches: 1. The CDR3 consists of 13 residues. Germline CDR1 reads SEHNR; CDR2 reads FQNEAQ (reference sequence). The DNA for the CDR3 is TGTGCCAGCAGCGGACAGGGGGCGACTGAAGCTTTCTTT. This codes for CASSGQGATEAFF.

The V call is TRBV19, the J call TRBJ1-1, with no clear D. The germline V and J ends were trimmed by 5 bases and 3 bases, with 16 bases remaining between them. The germline V gene has CDR1 LNHDA and CDR2 SQIVND (reference sequence). The CDR3 is made up of 15 amino acids. DNA for the CDR3: TGTGCCAGTAGTGGAAGTTTGAATCCGGACACTGAAGCTTTCTTT. Amino acids: CASSGSLNPDTEAFF.

This clone was seen a single time. This chain joins TRBV5-4 and TRBJ1-6, with D perhaps matching TRBD1 (6 bases). This CDR3 has 17 amino acids. CDR1 is SGHNT and CDR2 is YYREEE in the germline V gene (reference sequence). With 0 bases removed from V and 4 bases from J, the gap between germline ends came to 14 bases. The DNA of the CDR3 is TGTGCCAGCAGCTTGGCCGTCAGGGGTCTTTATAATTCACCCCTCCACTTT. Translated: CASSLAVRGLYNSPLHF.

The CDR3 nucleotides read TGTGCCAGCAGCCATCTCGGTTCTCTCTATGGCTACACCTTC. Translating it yields CASSHLGSLYGYTF. The chain carries TRBV14 and TRBJ1-2; D gene uncertain. The germline V gene encodes CDR1 SGHDN and CDR2 FVKESK. The germline V and J ends were trimmed by 3 bases and 4 bases, with 12 bases remaining between them. The CDR3 sequence is 14 residues long. The entire variable domain, with the rest obtained from reference TRBV14 and TRBJ1-2, is as follows: EAGVTQFPSHSVIEKGQTVTLRCDPISGHDNLYWYRRVMGKEIKFLLHFVKESKQDESGMPNNRFLAERTGGTYSTLKVQPAELEDSGVYFCASSHLGSLYGYTFGSGTRLTVV.

CDR3 protein: CASSLYGTEAFF. The CDR3 bases are TGTGCCAGCAGCTTATACGGCACTGAAGCTTTCTTT. This chain uses TRBV7-3 with TRBJ1-1; D is unclear. From germline, CDR1 is SGHTA and CDR2 FQGTGA. The CDR3 runs to 12 residues. V was cut by 2 bases and J by 4 bases, with 5 bases left in between.

This clone was observed a single time. V gene TRBV13 combines with J gene TRBJ1-2, with 10 bases that match TRBD1. Germline V gene lookup returns CDR1 PRHDT and CDR2 FYEKMQ (reference sequence). Unmatched junction bases numbered 14, after V lost 5 bases and J lost 11 bases. The CDR3 contains 15 residues. This chain's CDR3 is CASSRMGTGEFGYTF. As DNA, the CDR3 is TGTGCCAGCAGCCGTATGGGGACAGGGGAATTTGGGTACACCTTC.

V is TRBV11-2 and J is TRBJ2-3; D might be TRBD1 or TRBD2, each matching 6 bases. Trimming shortened V by 5 bases and J by 13 bases, and 16 bases separated the two germline ends. CDR3 length equals 12 residues. Germline assignment: CDR1 SGHAT and CDR2 FQNNGV. The CDR3 DNA sequence: TGTGCCAGCAGCCCAGGGCGGGACACGGAGTATTTT. This encodes CASSPGRDTEYF.

This chain uses TRBV15 with TRBJ1-1; a possible D gene is TRBD1 (5 bases). With 0 bases removed from V and 3 bases from J, the gap between germline ends came to 8 bases. CDR3 length: 14 residues. Germline V lookup: CDR1 LNHNV, CDR2 YYDKDF (reference sequence). The DNA for the CDR3 is TGTGCCACCAGCAGAGATCGCAGGGACACTGAAGCTTTCTTT. Encoded protein: CATSRDRRDTEAFF.

The genes are TRBV5-6 and TRBJ1-1, with D possibly matching TRBD1 (6 bases). The V end was cut by 0 bases, the J end by 3 bases, with 12 bases between. The germline V gene has CDR1 SGHDT and CDR2 YYEEEE. CDR3 length equals 15 residues. CDR3 region: CASSLAGAGDTEAFF. Here the CDR3 DNA reads TGTGCCAGCAGCTTGGCCGGGGCAGGGGACACTGAAGCTTTCTTT.

A remark on this clone: Within the sample, other DNA sequences also encode this same CDR3. The V call is TRBV4-2, the J call TRBJ2-7; D is uncertain. This CDR3 spans 13 amino acids. The germline V gene encodes CDR1 LGHNA and CDR2 YNFKEQ. V was clipped by 4 bases and J by 1 base, with 8 bases between them. The CDR3 loop reads CASSPGLSYEQYF. CDR3 nucleotide sequence: TGTGCCAGCAGCCCGGGCCTTTCCTACGAGCAGTACTTC.

The V and J genes are TRBV5-1 and TRBJ2-3, with 11 nucleotides matching TRBD1. The CDR3 has 15 amino acids. V lost 3 bases to trimming and J lost 5 bases; unmatched junction nucleotides: 5. CDR1 is SGHRS and CDR2 is YFSETQ in the germline V gene. The CDR3 here is CASSSGTGGLDTQYF. CDR3 in DNA: TGCGCCAGCAGCTCCGGGACAGGGGGATTAGATACGCAGTATTTT.

The CDR3 loop reads CASSRQGIYNEQFF. The CDR3 region has the DNA TGTGCCAGCAGCCGACAGGGGATATACAATGAGCAGTTCTTC. The chain recombines TRBV14 with TRBJ2-1; 8 bases line up with TRBD1. In germline, CDR1 is SGHDN, CDR2 FVKESK. The junction had 3 bases not matched to a gene; V was cut back by 4 bases and J by 4 bases. CDR3 length: 14 residues. The full variable domain, in which reference TRBV14 and TRBJ2-1 provide the parts outside the CDR3, is EAGVTQFPSHSVIEKGQTVTLRCDPISGHDNLYWYRRVMGKEIKFLLHFVKESKQDESGMPNNRFLAERTGGTYSTLKVQPAELEDSGVYFCASSRQGIYNEQFFGPGTRLTVL.

This rearrangement joins TRBV7-3 to TRBJ2-4; D gene ambiguous. Trimming left V 1 base short and J 6 bases short, with 10 bases between. In germline, CDR1 is SGHTA, CDR2 FQGTGA. The CDR3 extends over 14 amino acids. The CDR3 reads CASSLNSSPNIQYF. CDR3 DNA: TGTGCCAGCAGCTTAAACAGTTCCCCAAACATTCAGTACTTC.

The chain uses TRBV6-5 and TRBJ2-7, with D perhaps TRBD1 (7 bases). The CDR3 spans 14 residues. In germline, CDR1 is MNHEY, CDR2 SVGAGI. Trimming pared 5 bases from V and 6 bases from J, leaving 17 bases between. The CDR3 here is CASSQHGQEGEQYF. The DNA for the CDR3 is TGTGCCAGCAGTCAGCATGGACAGGAGGGCGAGCAGTACTTC.

The rearrangement links TRBV5-4 to TRBJ2-5, with TRBD1 matching 10 bases. J was trimmed by 5 bases and V by 4 bases; bases with no gene match: 8. Germline V gene lookup returns CDR1 SGHNT and CDR2 YYREEE (reference sequence). There are 15 residues in the CDR3. CDR3 nucleotides: TGTGCCAGCAGCCGCCCGACAGGGGGCTTGGAGACCCAGTACTTC. Translating gives CASSRPTGGLETQYF. Full variable domain (missing parts from reference TRBV5-4 and TRBJ2-5): ETGVTQSPTHLIKTRGQQVTLRCSSQSGHNTVSWYQQALGQGPQFIFQYYREEENGRGNFPPRFSGLQFPNYSSELNVNALELDDSALYLCASSRPTGGLETQYFGPGTRLLVL.

This chain joins TRBV5-1 and TRBJ1-1; D gene unclear. Germline CDR1 and CDR2: SGHRS and YFSETQ. The CDR3 loop spans 14 amino acids. Deletions cut 1 base from V and 6 bases from J, with 13 bases between. The CDR3 reads CASSLLRGVSEAFF. The CDR3 nucleotides are TGCGCCAGCAGCTTGTTGAGAGGAGTCTCTGAAGCTTTCTTT. The variable domain in full, completed from reference TRBV5-1 and TRBJ1-1, reads KAGVTQTPRYLIKTRGQQVTLSCSPISGHRSVSWYQQTPGQGLQFLFEYFSETQRNKGNFPGRFSGRQFSNSRSEMNVSTLELGDSALYLCASSLLRGVSEAFFGQGTRLTVV.

The CDR3 spells CASSLLGTGRWTGELFF. The CDR3 nucleotides read TGTGCCAGCAGCTTACTCGGGACAGGGAGGTGGACCGGGGAGCTGTTTTTT. J is TRBJ2-2 and V is TRBV5-5; 9 bases are a match to TRBD1. The CDR3 consists of 17 residues. Germline V gene sequence: CDR1 SGHKS, CDR2 YYEKEE (reference sequence). V shed 2 bases and J 5 bases; nucleotides not matched to a gene: 10.

The chain couples TRBV20-1 to TRBJ1-2; 7 bases map to TRBD1. V was pared by 4 bases and J by 2 bases, with 4 bases of the junction left unmatched. CDR1 DFQATT and CDR2 SNEGSKA come from the germline V gene (reference sequence). This CDR3 is 13 amino acids long. This CDR3 reads CSATDRVNYGYTF. The CDR3 coding sequence is TGCAGTGCTACTGACAGGGTCAACTATGGCTACACCTTC.

This clone was seen only once. The CDR3 sequence: CASSQDLASGGVDTQYF. In nucleotides, the CDR3 is TGTGCCAGCAGCCAAGATTTGGCTAGCGGGGGCGTAGATACGCAGTATTTT. This chain uses TRBV4-2 with TRBJ2-3; 10 bases match TRBD2. Trimming cost V 0 bases and J 5 bases; bases outside gene matches: 8. Germline V CDR1 and CDR2: LGHNA, YNFKEQ. The CDR3 extends over 17 amino acids.

The rearrangement uses TRBV18 and TRBJ1-1; no clear D gene. V lost 4 bases to trimming and J lost 4 bases, with 10 bases between them. The length of the CDR3 is 13 residues. Germline CDR1 and CDR2: KGHSH and LQKENI. The CDR3 nucleotides read TGTGCCAGCTCACTGTACGTTGCCACTGAAGCTTTCTTT. Amino acid sequence: CASSLYVATEAFF.

This sequence joins TRBV5-1 and TRBJ2-5; 9 bases fit TRBD2. The CDR3 is 18 residues long. Germline V gene sequence: CDR1 SGHRS, CDR2 YFSETQ. Trimming removed 6 bases from V and 4 bases from J; junction bases left unmatched: 19. CDR3 DNA sequence: TGCGCCAGCACTCCCCTCGGGGGTAGCGGGAGAGGGGCAGAGACCCAGTACTTC. Residues: CASTPLGGSGRGAETQYF.